These T cell receptor beta chains were read from a single sample in a study of Ad26.COV2.S vaccination and SARS-CoV-2 variants. TCRdb keeps only in-frame clones here, not all; method: immunoSEQ multiplex PCR. The profile shows hundreds of thousands of clones, more than 75% of them singletons. Sequenced here: peripheral blood, sampled in a trial of Ad26.COV2.S vaccine versus placebo. The receptors come from a person between 18 and 65 years old who received the Ad26.COV2.S COVID-19 vaccine or a placebo. Each CDR3 is given with its conserved first and last residue. Fields, in order: D gene, V gene, clone size, J gene, CDR3 protein, CDR3 DNA. The D gene is left open where the match is weak. Only part of the rows carry a size: once, few, many, or a class if the clone is expanded.

D gene: .
V gene: TRBV11-2
clone size: .
J gene: TRBJ1-2
CDR3 protein: CASSLVRGVEGYTF
CDR3 DNA: TGTGCCAGCAGCTTAGTCAGGGGAGTAGAAGGCTACACCTTC

D gene: .
V gene: TRBV30
clone size: .
J gene: TRBJ1-1
CDR3 protein: CAWGTTGTEAFF
CDR3 DNA: TGTGCCTGGGGGACGACGGGCACTGAAGCTTTCTTT

D gene: TRBD2
V gene: TRBV6-2/TRBV6-3
clone size: few
J gene: TRBJ2-3
CDR3 protein: CASSYADLAGLSALTDTQYF
CDR3 DNA: TGTGCCAGCAGTTACGCGGATTTAGCGGGGTTATCCGCACTCACAGATACGCAGTATTTT

D gene: .
V gene: TRBV19
clone size: .
J gene: TRBJ1-1
CDR3 protein: CASSSPGVPLVAFF
CDR3 DNA: TGTGCCAGTAGTTCTCCAGGGGTTCCCTTAGTAGCTTTCTTT

D gene: .
V gene: TRBV28
clone size: .
J gene: TRBJ1-2
CDR3 protein: CASSYDPQGYDYGYTF
CDR3 DNA: TGTGCCAGCAGTTATGACCCCCAGGGTTATGACTATGGCTACACCTTC

D gene: .
V gene: TRBV18
clone size: .
J gene: TRBJ1-2
CDR3 protein: CASSPDITNYGYTF
CDR3 DNA: TGTGCCAGCTCACCAGACATAACTAACTATGGCTACACCTTC

D gene: .
V gene: TRBV9
clone size: .
J gene: TRBJ1-6
CDR3 protein: CASSPRGGLGNSPLHF
CDR3 DNA: TGTGCCAGCAGCCCCCGGGGGGGACTAGGTAATTCACCCCTCCACTTT

D gene: .
V gene: TRBV27
clone size: .
J gene: TRBJ2-7
CDR3 protein: CASRPGLGFYEQYF
CDR3 DNA: TGTGCCAGCAGGCCGGGATTAGGGTTCTACGAGCAGTACTTC

D gene: .
V gene: TRBV7-6
clone size: .
J gene: TRBJ2-1
CDR3 protein: CASSLALTRAYNEQFF
CDR3 DNA: TGTGCCAGCAGCTTAGCCCTCACTAGGGCCTACAATGAGCAGTTCTTC

D gene: TRBD2
V gene: TRBV18
clone size: once
J gene: TRBJ2-1
CDR3 protein: CASSPPTSGGPGNEQFF
CDR3 DNA: TGTGCCAGCTCACCACCGACTAGCGGGGGGCCGGGAAATGAGCAGTTCTTC

D gene: .
V gene: TRBV27
clone size: .
J gene: TRBJ1-1
CDR3 protein: CASSFRQGGTEAFF
CDR3 DNA: TGTGCCAGCAGTTTTAGGCAGGGTGGCACTGAAGCTTTCTTT

D gene: .
V gene: TRBV30
clone size: .
J gene: TRBJ1-2
CDR3 protein: CAWSGGGGYTF
CDR3 DNA: TGTGCCTGGAGTGGGGGCGGCGGCTACACCTTC

D gene: .
V gene: TRBV12-3/TRBV12-4
clone size: few
J gene: TRBJ1-1
CDR3 protein: CASSPHGVEAFF
CDR3 DNA: TGTGCCAGCAGCCCCCACGGGGTAGAAGCTTTCTTT

D gene: .
V gene: TRBV9
clone size: once
J gene: TRBJ1-1
CDR3 protein: CASSGEEIWGNTEAFF
CDR3 DNA: TGTGCCAGCAGCGGGGAGGAGATATGGGGGAACACTGAAGCTTTCTTT

D gene: .
V gene: TRBV19
clone size: .
J gene: TRBJ1-3
CDR3 protein: CASSIAWSGAGNTIYF
CDR3 DNA: TGTGCCAGTAGTATCGCCTGGTCAGGCGCTGGAAACACCATATATTTT

D gene: .
V gene: TRBV12-3/TRBV12-4
clone size: .
J gene: TRBJ1-1
CDR3 protein: CASSLGTEAFF
CDR3 DNA: TGTGCCAGCAGTTTGGGCACTGAAGCTTTCTTT

D gene: .
V gene: TRBV20-1
clone size: .
J gene: TRBJ2-5
CDR3 protein: CSAVTRETQYF
CDR3 DNA: TGCAGTGCGGTGACTAGAGAGACCCAGTACTTC

D gene: .
V gene: TRBV19
clone size: once
J gene: TRBJ1-2
CDR3 protein: CASSKQGLNYGYTF
CDR3 DNA: TGTGCCAGTAGTAAACAGGGACTTAACTATGGCTACACCTTC

D gene: .
V gene: TRBV7-2
clone size: .
J gene: TRBJ1-5
CDR3 protein: CASSLVTASNQPQHF
CDR3 DNA: TGTGCCAGCAGCTTAGTAACGGCAAGCAATCAGCCCCAGCATTTT

D gene: .
V gene: TRBV2
clone size: .
J gene: TRBJ1-2
CDR3 protein: CASRGPSFYGYTF
CDR3 DNA: TGTGCCAGCAGAGGACCGAGCTTCTATGGCTACACCTTC

D gene: TRBD1
V gene: TRBV11-2
clone size: .
J gene: TRBJ2-7
CDR3 protein: CASNREQGRKEQYF
CDR3 DNA: TGTGCCAGCAACCGAGAACAGGGGCGCAAAGAGCAGTACTTC

D gene: .
V gene: TRBV5-1
clone size: .
J gene: TRBJ1-2
CDR3 protein: CASSPGPRGYTF
CDR3 DNA: TGCGCCAGCAGCCCAGGGCCTCGGGGCTACACCTTC

D gene: .
V gene: TRBV9
clone size: .
J gene: TRBJ2-2
CDR3 protein: CASSVAGGLNTGELFF
CDR3 DNA: TGTGCCAGCAGCGTAGCTGGGGGTTTGAACACCGGGGAGCTGTTTTTT

D gene: TRBD1
V gene: TRBV4-1
clone size: .
J gene: TRBJ1-1
CDR3 protein: CASSQPAGTANTEAFF
CDR3 DNA: TGCGCCAGCAGCCAGCCTGCCGGGACAGCCAACACTGAAGCTTTCTTT

D gene: .
V gene: TRBV10-3
clone size: .
J gene: TRBJ1-5
CDR3 protein: CAISESPWRQSNQPQHF
CDR3 DNA: TGTGCCATCAGTGAGTCCCCGTGGCGGCAGAGCAATCAGCCCCAGCATTTT

D gene: .
V gene: TRBV15
clone size: few
J gene: TRBJ1-5
CDR3 protein: CATSRGTINQPQHF
CDR3 DNA: TGTGCCACCAGCAGAGGGACAATCAATCAGCCCCAGCATTTT

D gene: .
V gene: TRBV6-5
clone size: few
J gene: TRBJ1-1
CDR3 protein: CASRTGHSNTEAFF
CDR3 DNA: TGTGCCAGCAGAACGGGACACTCGAACACTGAAGCTTTCTTT

D gene: .
V gene: TRBV7-3
clone size: .
J gene: TRBJ2-2
CDR3 protein: CASSSYLNTGELFF
CDR3 DNA: TGTGCCAGCAGCTCGTATCTTAACACCGGGGAGCTGTTTTTT

D gene: .
V gene: TRBV6-1
clone size: .
J gene: TRBJ2-1
CDR3 protein: CASSARLPSSYNEQFF
CDR3 DNA: TGTGCCAGCAGTGCCCGACTACCCAGCTCCTACAATGAGCAGTTCTTC

D gene: .
V gene: TRBV6-6
clone size: .
J gene: TRBJ2-1
CDR3 protein: CASLGPLTNEQFF
CDR3 DNA: TGTGCCAGCCTGGGACCGCTAACCAATGAGCAGTTCTTC

D gene: .
V gene: TRBV4-3
clone size: .
J gene: TRBJ2-3
CDR3 protein: CASSQDLAGGTDTQYF
CDR3 DNA: TGCGCCAGCAGCCAAGACCTGGCAGGGGGCACAGATACGCAGTATTTT

D gene: .
V gene: TRBV6-5
clone size: .
J gene: TRBJ2-5
CDR3 protein: CASSYSGLQQETQYF
CDR3 DNA: TGTGCCAGCAGTTACTCGGGACTCCAACAAGAGACCCAGTACTTC

D gene: .
V gene: TRBV11-2
clone size: .
J gene: TRBJ1-4
CDR3 protein: CASSSVRTATNEKLFF
CDR3 DNA: TGTGCCAGCAGCTCCGTTCGCACAGCAACTAATGAAAAACTGTTTTTT

D gene: .
V gene: TRBV19
clone size: .
J gene: TRBJ1-1
CDR3 protein: CASSITQGTEAFF
CDR3 DNA: TGTGCCAGTAGTATAACCCAGGGAACTGAAGCTTTCTTT

D gene: .
V gene: TRBV9
clone size: .
J gene: TRBJ2-2
CDR3 protein: CASRAQDTGELFF
CDR3 DNA: TGTGCCAGCAGAGCCCAAGACACCGGGGAGCTGTTTTTT

D gene: TRBD1
V gene: TRBV2
clone size: few
J gene: TRBJ1-6
CDR3 protein: CASRETGGSNSPLHF
CDR3 DNA: TGTGCCAGCAGGGAAACAGGGGGGAGCAATTCACCCCTCCACTTT

D gene: .
V gene: TRBV9
clone size: .
J gene: TRBJ1-1
CDR3 protein: CASSAGDSDPNTEAFF
CDR3 DNA: TGTGCCAGCAGCGCCGGGGACTCCGACCCGAACACTGAAGCTTTCTTT

D gene: .
V gene: TRBV6-5
clone size: once
J gene: TRBJ1-2
CDR3 protein: CASSTGRNYGYTF
CDR3 DNA: TGTGCCAGCAGTACGGGACGTAACTATGGCTACACCTTC

D gene: .
V gene: TRBV5-1
clone size: .
J gene: TRBJ2-1
CDR3 protein: CASSPTLWEGVADEQFF
CDR3 DNA: TGCGCCAGCAGCCCAACCTTATGGGAGGGGGTTGCGGATGAGCAGTTCTTC

D gene: TRBD1
V gene: TRBV10-2
clone size: .
J gene: TRBJ1-1
CDR3 protein: CASGQGNTEAFF
CDR3 DNA: TGCGCCAGTGGACAGGGGAACACTGAAGCTTTCTTT

D gene: .
V gene: TRBV9
clone size: .
J gene: TRBJ1-4
CDR3 protein: CASSPSGGNEKLFF
CDR3 DNA: TGTGCCAGCAGCCCTTCTGGGGGGAATGAAAAACTGTTTTTT

D gene: .
V gene: TRBV7-2
clone size: .
J gene: TRBJ2-7
CDR3 protein: CASTEAGSYEQYF
CDR3 DNA: TGTGCCAGCACCGAAGCTGGTTCCTACGAGCAGTACTTC

D gene: .
V gene: TRBV25-1
clone size: .
J gene: TRBJ2-5
CDR3 protein: CASSESETQYF
CDR3 DNA: TGTGCCAGCAGTGAATCCGAGACCCAGTACTTC

D gene: .
V gene: TRBV27
clone size: .
J gene: TRBJ1-3
CDR3 protein: CASSLGSGNTIYF
CDR3 DNA: TGTGCCAGCAGTTTAGGCAGCGGAAACACCATATATTTT

D gene: TRBD1
V gene: TRBV24-1
clone size: .
J gene: TRBJ2-3
CDR3 protein: CATSANQGAMGDTQYF
CDR3 DNA: TGTGCCACCAGTGCCAACCAGGGGGCTATGGGAGATACGCAGTATTTT

D gene: .
V gene: TRBV5-6
clone size: .
J gene: TRBJ2-3
CDR3 protein: CASSLGAEADTQYF
CDR3 DNA: TGTGCCAGCAGCTTGGGGGCTGAGGCAGATACGCAGTATTTT

D gene: .
V gene: TRBV5-4
clone size: .
J gene: TRBJ1-6
CDR3 protein: CASSLGQGDNSPLHF
CDR3 DNA: TGTGCCAGCAGCTTGGGGCAGGGAGACAATTCACCCCTCCACTTT

D gene: .
V gene: TRBV7-8
clone size: .
J gene: TRBJ2-2
CDR3 protein: CASSLRPEADTGELFF
CDR3 DNA: TGTGCCAGCAGCTTAAGGCCCGAAGCGGACACCGGGGAGCTGTTTTTT

D gene: TRBD2
V gene: TRBV20-1
clone size: .
J gene: TRBJ2-2
CDR3 protein: CSASRVSAGVVGPGELFF
CDR3 DNA: TGCAGTGCTAGTCGGGTTAGCGCGGGGGTAGTGGGCCCCGGGGAGCTGTTTTTT

D gene: TRBD1
V gene: TRBV9
clone size: .
J gene: TRBJ1-2
CDR3 protein: CASSDTGGAYGYTF
CDR3 DNA: TGTGCCAGCAGCGATACAGGGGGCGCGTATGGCTACACCTTC

D gene: .
V gene: TRBV6-5
clone size: .
J gene: TRBJ2-3
CDR3 protein: CASTEGEDTQYF
CDR3 DNA: TGTGCCAGCACGGAGGGCGAGGATACGCAGTATTTT

D gene: .
V gene: TRBV14
clone size: .
J gene: TRBJ2-3
CDR3 protein: CASSPQIRDWSTDTQYF
CDR3 DNA: TGTGCCAGCAGCCCGCAAATCCGGGACTGGAGCACAGATACGCAGTATTTT

D gene: TRBD2
V gene: TRBV9
clone size: .
J gene: TRBJ2-3
CDR3 protein: CASSVSPAGGTDTQYF
CDR3 DNA: TGTGCCAGCAGCGTCTCCCCGGCGGGGGGCACAGATACGCAGTATTTT

D gene: .
V gene: TRBV4-1
clone size: .
J gene: TRBJ2-2
CDR3 protein: CASSPRTVRVTGELFF
CDR3 DNA: TGCGCCAGCAGCCCCAGGACCGTCCGAGTCACCGGGGAGCTGTTTTTT

D gene: .
V gene: TRBV19
clone size: .
J gene: TRBJ1-1
CDR3 protein: CASSPAGGNTEAFF
CDR3 DNA: TGTGCCAGTAGTCCCGCGGGGGGGAACACTGAAGCTTTCTTT

D gene: .
V gene: TRBV7-9
clone size: .
J gene: TRBJ1-2
CDR3 protein: CASSLSSTGRRLPYGYTF
CDR3 DNA: TGTGCCAGCAGCTTATCCTCGACGGGACGCAGGCTTCCCTATGGCTACACCTTC

D gene: TRBD2
V gene: TRBV10-3
clone size: .
J gene: TRBJ2-1
CDR3 protein: CAISESGTRGRDEQFF
CDR3 DNA: TGTGCCATCAGTGAGTCAGGGACTAGGGGACGGGATGAGCAGTTCTTC